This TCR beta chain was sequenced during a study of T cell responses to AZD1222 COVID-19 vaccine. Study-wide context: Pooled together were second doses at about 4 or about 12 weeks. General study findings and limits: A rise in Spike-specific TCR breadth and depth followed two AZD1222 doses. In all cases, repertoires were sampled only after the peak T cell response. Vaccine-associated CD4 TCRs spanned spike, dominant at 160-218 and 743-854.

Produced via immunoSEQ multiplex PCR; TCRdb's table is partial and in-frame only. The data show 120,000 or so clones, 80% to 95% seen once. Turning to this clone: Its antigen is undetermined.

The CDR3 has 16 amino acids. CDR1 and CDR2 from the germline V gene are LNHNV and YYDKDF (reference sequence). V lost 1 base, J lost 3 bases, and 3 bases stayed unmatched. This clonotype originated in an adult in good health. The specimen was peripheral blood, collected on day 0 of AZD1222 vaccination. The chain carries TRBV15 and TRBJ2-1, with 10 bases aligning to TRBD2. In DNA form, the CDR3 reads TGTGCCACCAGCAGAGTACGACTAGCGGGCTACAATGAGCAGTTCTTC. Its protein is CATSRVRLAGYNEQFF.